This record concerns one T cell receptor beta chain sequence. The PCR contained 60 Vbeta and 13 Jbeta primers. Sequenced by immunoSEQ multiplex PCR; TCRdb stores in-frame clones only, minus some. The data hold 150,000 to 200,000 clones, with roughly 84% observed a single time. These data are taken from a study of cytomegalovirus exposure and HLA in healthy donors. V shed 6 bases, J shed 2 bases, and the junction held 7 bases outside the gene matches. The CDR3 sequence is 15 residues long. Germline CDR1 is MNHNS and CDR2 is SASEGT. The chain employs TRBV6-1 and TRBJ1-1; 9 positions agree with TRBD1. The origin of this receptor is a boy aged 2 to 9 in good health and CMV-seronegative. Specimen: PBMCs. The CDR3 region is CASSAIQGANTEAFF. The CDR3 coding sequence is TGTGCCAGCAGCGCCATACAGGGGGCTAACACTGAAGCTTTCTTT.